Following are 32 T cell receptor beta chains from one sample sequenced in a study of T cells in Graves' hyperthyroidism and ophthalmopathy. RNA transcripts were the template for amplifying TCR beta CDR3 regions. Primed by the HTBI set, a first-round RT-PCR was run on the TCR CDR3. One entry per CDR3 protein, called by TCRdb with MiXCR from the multiplex PCR reads. Here the sample spans about 400,000 distinct CDR3 sequences, under 15% being singletons. The sample consisted of blood. The receptor set was obtained from a man aged 18-30 years with Graves' ophthalmopathy.

Written as DNA, the CDR3 is TGTGCCATCAGTGACCGAGCGGGAGTATCCCTTAATGAGCAGTTCTTC. Translation: CAISDRAGVSLNEQFF. This sequence joins TRBV10-3 and TRBJ2-1, with TRBD2 matching 8 bases. Germline CDR1 is ENHRY and CDR2 is SYGVKD. With V trimmed by 3 bases and J by 7 bases, 11 bases remained unmatched. The CDR3 sequence is 16 residues long.

This clonotype has at least ten counts. J is TRBJ2-7 and V is TRBV10-3, with a weak D call TRBD1 (6 bases). V was clipped by 0 bases and J by 4 bases, with 16 bases between them. The CDR3 contains 16 residues. From germline, CDR1 is ENHRY and CDR2 SYGVKD. CDR3 region: CAISESMISGDYEQYF. The CDR3 coding sequence is TGTGCCATCAGTGAGTCGATGATTTCAGGGGATTACGAGCAGTACTTC.

This clonotype was observed a few times. The chain links TRBV3-1 to TRBJ2-7; 10 positions agree with TRBD2. Germline loops: CDR1 LGHDT, CDR2 YNNKEL (reference sequence). V lost 0 bases to trimming and J lost 2 bases; unmatched junction nucleotides: 7. The CDR3 runs 17 residues. The CDR3 sequence: CASSQESGLAVAYEQYF. CDR3 nucleotides: TGTGCCAGCAGCCAAGAATCTGGACTAGCGGTCGCCTACGAGCAGTACTTC.

Many counts were recorded for this clonotype. The chain combines TRBV5-1 with TRBJ2-7; 11 bases match TRBD1. This CDR3 spans 15 amino acids. Germline V lookup: CDR1 SGHRS, CDR2 YFSETQ. V was clipped by 2 bases and J by 0 bases; unmatched bases: 1. DNA of the CDR3: TGCGCCAGCAGCTTTGGGACAGGGGGCTCCTACGAGCAGTACTTC. It specifies CASSFGTGGSYEQYF.

This clonotype was detected only a few times. V usage is TRBV29-1 and J usage is TRBJ1-1; 9 bases map to TRBD1. Germline V gene lookup returns CDR1 SQVTM and CDR2 ANQGSEA. The CDR3 loop spans 15 amino acids. The ends lost 4 bases at V and 1 base at J; junction bases unmatched: 7. Written as DNA, the CDR3 is TGCAGCGTTGTGGGGGGGGGACAGGGGAACACTGAAGCTTTCTTT. This codes for CSVVGGGQGNTEAFF.

The DNA for the CDR3 is TGTGCCAGCAGCTTAGGTTCGTCGCGGGGGGGTAGGACAGATACGCAGTATTTT. It is translated as CASSLGSSRGGRTDTQYF. V gene TRBV7-2 combines with J gene TRBJ2-3; TRBD2 matches 9 bases. In germline, CDR1 is SGHTA, CDR2 FQGNSA. The V gene end was trimmed by 1 base and the J gene end by 3 bases; junction bases not matched to a gene: 11. This CDR3 spans 18 amino acids.

With respect to this clonotype: Being one base from a much bigger clone, this may be a read error. This chain uses TRBV7-9 with TRBJ2-7; the D gene could be TRBD1 or TRBD2 (6 bases each). The CDR3 runs 11 residues. CDR1 is SEHNR and CDR2 is FQNEAQ in the germline V gene (reference sequence). Trimming cost V 2 bases and J 9 bases, with 8 bases left between them. The CDR3 reads CASSLKGGQYF. CDR3 nucleotides: TGTGCCAGCAGCTTAAAGGGGGGGCAGTACTTC. Full variable domain (rest looked up from reference TRBV7-9 and TRBJ2-7): DTGVSQNPRHKITKRGQNVTFRCDPISEHNRLYWYRQTLGQGPEFLTYFQNEAQLEKSRLLSDRFSAERPKGSFSTLEIQRTEQGDSAMYLCASSLKGGQYFGPGTRLTVT.

The CDR3 DNA reads TGCGCCAGCAGCTCTAGACAGGGAGGGGGCTGGAACACTGAAGCTTTCTTT. It codes for CASSSRQGGGWNTEAFF. The chain links TRBV4-1 to TRBJ1-1; 7 bases agree with TRBD1. The V gene's germline CDR1 is MGHRA and CDR2 YSYEKL. This CDR3 comprises 17 residues. V dropped 5 bases and J dropped 1; count of bases not matched to a gene: 13.

This clonotype was seen a handful of times. The chain couples TRBV6-5 to TRBJ2-3; TRBD2 agrees at 7 bases. V lost 1 base to trimming and J lost 3 bases; unmatched junction nucleotides: 4. CDR1 is MNHEY, CDR2 SVGAGI, per germline. The CDR3 spans 15 residues. CDR3 protein: CASSYWRESTDTQYF. CDR3 nucleotides: TGTGCCAGCAGTTACTGGCGGGAGTCGACAGATACGCAGTATTTT.

There are many counts of this clonotype. V usage is TRBV6-1 and J usage is TRBJ2-3; D tentatively reads TRBD1 or TRBD2 (5 bases each). This CDR3 region has 15 residues. V shed 7 bases and J shed 2 bases, with 16 bases lying between them. The germline CDR1 and CDR2 sequences are MNHNS and SASEGT. CDR3 amino acids: CASIFRWDLTDTQYF. The CDR3, as DNA: TGTGCCAGCATATTCCGCTGGGACCTCACAGATACGCAGTATTTT.

This clonotype was seen repeatedly, ten times or more. The chain joins TRBV11-2 to TRBJ2-5; TRBD2 matches at 13 bases. The germline V gene has CDR1 SGHAT and CDR2 FQNNGV. V trimming: 5 bases; J trimming: 3 bases; junction bases outside the gene matches: 3. This CDR3 has 15 residues. CDR3 nucleotide sequence: TGTGCCAGCAGCACCGGGACTAGCGGGGAAGAGACCCAGTACTTC. Translating it yields CASSTGTSGEETQYF.

This clonotype appeared many times. This chain uses TRBV12-3 or TRBV12-4 with TRBJ2-1; TRBD2 might be the D (6 bases). There are 14 residues in the CDR3. Deletions cut 4 bases from V and 3 bases from J, with 10 bases between. The DNA of the CDR3 is TGTGCCAGCAGTTACTCGGGGGTCTACAATGAGCAGTTCTTC. It is translated as CASSYSGVYNEQFF.

This clonotype was detected many times. The chain carries TRBV11-2 and TRBJ2-3; a possible D gene is TRBD2 (5 bases). Trimming stripped 3 bases from V and 6 bases from J, with 10 bases between. This CDR3 is 13 amino acids long. The germline V gene encodes CDR1 SGHAT and CDR2 FQNNGV. This CDR3 is CASSFRWEDTQYF. The CDR3 nucleotides read TGTGCCAGCAGCTTCCGGTGGGAGGATACGCAGTATTTT.

The genes are TRBV20-1 and TRBJ2-7; 7 bases line up with TRBD1. Germline V lookup: CDR1 DFQATT, CDR2 SNEGSKA (reference sequence). V was pared by 7 bases and J by 2 bases, with 8 bases of the junction left unmatched. CDR3 length: 13 amino acids. As DNA, the CDR3 is TGCAGTGTAGGGCTACAGGGGACCTACGAGCAGTACTTC. The encoded protein is CSVGLQGTYEQYF.

Ten or more counts support this clonotype. The chain employs TRBV4-2 and TRBJ2-3; TRBD2 is a possible D gene (6 bases). Germline CDR1 and CDR2: LGHNA and YNFKEQ. This CDR3 is 16 amino acids long. V was clipped by 1 base and J by 1 base, with 12 bases between them. In nucleotides, the CDR3 is TGTGCCAGCAGCCAAGGACCGGGAGAGGGCACAGATACGCAGTATTTT. This sequence encodes CASSQGPGEGTDTQYF.

The chain combines TRBV11-2 with TRBJ2-1, with 15 bases identical to TRBD2. The germline V gene has CDR1 SGHAT and CDR2 FQNNGV. The CDR3 has 17 residues. V gave up 3 bases and J gave up 10 bases; unmatched junction bases: 10. The CDR3 protein is CASSLVGTSGRFNEQFF. The CDR3 bases are TGTGCCAGCAGCTTGGTAGGGACTAGCGGGAGGTTCAACGAGCAGTTCTTC.

This clonotype has ten or more counts. The chain carries TRBV6-4 and TRBJ2-2; D might be TRBD1 or TRBD2, each matching 6 bases. CDR1 is MRHNA and CDR2 is SNTAGT in the germline V gene. Trimming cost V 8 bases and J 0 bases, with 16 bases left between them. The CDR3 extends over 16 amino acids. CDR3 coding DNA: TGTGCCAGCCGAAGGAGGGGGGATCCGAACACCGGGGAGCTGTTTTTT. Protein sequence: CASRRRGDPNTGELFF.

This clonotype came up many times. The genes are TRBV12-3 or TRBV12-4 and TRBJ2-4, with D maybe TRBD2 (5 bases). This CDR3 region has 15 residues. Trimming stripped 3 bases from V and 0 bases from J, with 9 bases between. As DNA, the CDR3 is TGTGCCAGCAGTTTTGAGGGCCTAGCCAAAAACATTCAGTACTTC. Translation: CASSFEGLAKNIQYF.

At least ten counts were recorded for this clonotype. The chain combines TRBV7-9 with TRBJ2-7; the match to TRBD2 covers 7 bases. J lost 5 bases, V lost 0 bases, and 4 bases had no gene match. This CDR3 is built from 14 residues. The germline V gene encodes CDR1 SEHNR and CDR2 FQNEAQ (reference sequence). CDR3 loop: CASSLAGGPDEQYF. In DNA form, the CDR3 reads TGTGCCAGCAGCTTAGCGGGAGGGCCTGACGAGCAGTACTTC.

The chain employs TRBV9 and TRBJ2-1; TRBD2 matches 7 bases. CDR1 and CDR2 (germline): SGDLS, YYNGEE. V was pared by 4 bases and J by 6 bases, with 7 bases of the junction left unmatched. The CDR3 is 14 amino acids. The CDR3 sequence: CASSPSGGVNEQFF. The CDR3 DNA sequence: TGTGCCAGCAGCCCTAGCGGAGGGGTCAATGAGCAGTTCTTC.

At least ten counts were recorded for this clonotype. This chain uses TRBV6-6 with TRBJ2-7; either TRBD1 or TRBD2 may fit D (6 bases each). V was shortened by 0 bases and J by 5 bases, with 11 bases between the two germline ends. From germline, CDR1 is MNHNY and CDR2 SVGAGI (reference sequence). This CDR3 is built from 14 residues. The CDR3 sequence: CASSYSRRDNEQYF. The CDR3 DNA is TGTGCCAGCAGTTACTCGAGGAGGGACAACGAGCAGTACTTC.

Comments on this clonotype: Germline and junction disagree at one end, which may indicate a read error. This chain connects TRBV7-3 to TRBJ1-1; no clear D gene. The CDR3 totals 12 residues. Germline V gives CDR1 SGHTA, CDR2 FQGTGA. In DNA form, the CDR3 reads TGCGCCAGCAGCCAGACTTACACTGAAGCTTTCTTT. Amino acid sequence: CASSQTYTEAFF.

The rearrangement joins TRBV5-1 to TRBJ2-2; 11 bases agree with TRBD2. Germline assignment: CDR1 SGHRS and CDR2 YFSETQ. V lost 2 bases, J lost 6 bases, and 6 bases stayed unmatched. This CDR3 is built from 16 residues. The CDR3 DNA follows: TGCGCCAGCAGCTTACTAGCGGGAGTGATCGCCGGGGAGCTGTTTTTT. Its protein product is CASSLLAGVIAGELFF.

This clonotype was seen a few times. The chain has TRBV6-1 and TRBJ2-1, with D hard to call. V shed 5 bases and J shed 3 bases, with 14 bases lying between them. The CDR3 is 15 residues long. CDR1 and CDR2 from the germline V gene are MNHNS and SASEGT. CDR3 DNA: TGTGCCAGCAGTCCCCAGTTTGGGAACTACAATGAGCAGTTCTTC. Its translation is CASSPQFGNYNEQFF.

This chain joins TRBV9 and TRBJ2-1, with D unclear. CDR1 and CDR2 (germline): SGDLS, YYNGEE. Trimming stripped 4 bases from V and 8 bases from J, with 10 bases between. The CDR3 is made up of 12 amino acids. CDR3 DNA sequence: TGTGCCAGCAGCCCTAACGTGTATGAGCAGTTCTTC. It specifies CASSPNVYEQFF.

This clonotype was seen repeatedly, ten times or more. The chain recombines TRBV18 with TRBJ2-3; unclear D gene. CDR1 is KGHSH, CDR2 LQKENI, per germline. Deletions cut 1 base from V and 4 bases from J, with 9 bases between. This CDR3 spans 14 amino acids. For the CDR3, the DNA is TGTGCCAGCTCACCACAGGATTCGGCAGATACGCAGTATTTT. It yields the protein CASSPQDSADTQYF.

This clonotype was counted at least ten times. The CDR3 sequence: CASRPRDRVKETQYF. For the CDR3, the DNA is TGTGCCAGCAGGCCGCGGGACAGGGTAAAAGAGACCCAGTACTTC. The chain joins TRBV28 to TRBJ2-5, with 9 bases that match TRBD1. The CDR3 has 15 residues. J gave up 3 bases and V 6 bases, and 8 bases lay outside the gene matches. Germline V gene data show CDR1 as MDHEN and CDR2 as SYDVKM. The full variable domain, in which reference TRBV28 and TRBJ2-5 provide the parts outside the CDR3, is DVKVTQSSRYLVKRTGEKVFLECVQDMDHENMFWYRQDPGLGLRLIYFSYDVKMKEKGDIPEGYSVSREKKERFSLILESASTNQTSMYLCASRPRDRVKETQYFGPGTRLLVL.

There are many counts of this clonotype. This chain links TRBV2 with TRBJ2-7; 11 nucleotides line up with TRBD1. The CDR3 is made up of 14 amino acids. CDR1 SNHLY and CDR2 FYNNEI come from the germline V gene. With 7 bases clipped from V and 4 bases from J, the junction kept 6 bases outside the gene matches. Here the CDR3 reads CASTDGQGAYEQYF. The CDR3 coding sequence is TGTGCCAGCACCGATGGACAGGGGGCATACGAGCAGTACTTC.

This clonotype appeared a few times. The chain links TRBV12-3 or TRBV12-4 to TRBJ2-3; 11 bases are shared with TRBD2. Trimming took 4 bases from V and 7 from J; bases not matched to a gene: 7. This CDR3 comprises 15 residues. Here the CDR3 reads CASSSSGGRVYTQYF. CDR3 nucleotides: TGTGCCAGCAGTTCTAGCGGGGGGAGGGTATATACGCAGTATTTT.

The chain is built from TRBV2 and TRBJ2-7, with 8 bases identical to TRBD1. J gave up 0 bases and V 5 bases, and 9 bases lay outside the gene matches. This CDR3 is 16 amino acids long. Per germline, CDR1 SNHLY and CDR2 FYNNEI. The CDR3 protein is CASSYSFQGASYEQYF. The CDR3 nucleotides read TGTGCCAGCAGTTACTCGTTTCAGGGGGCCTCCTACGAGCAGTACTTC.

This clonotype was observed many times. The rearrangement links TRBV3-1 to TRBJ2-3, with 9 bases identical to TRBD2. Germline V gene sequence: CDR1 LGHDT, CDR2 YNNKEL (reference sequence). Trimming at V came to 2 bases and at J to 6 bases, leaving 9 bases not matched to a gene. There are 16 residues in the CDR3. This CDR3 is CASSQMKRGAGDTQYF. The DNA of the CDR3 is TGTGCCAGCAGCCAAATGAAGCGGGGGGCAGGGGATACGCAGTATTTT.

This clonotype was picked up many times. The genes are TRBV28 and TRBJ1-1; D perhaps matches TRBD1 (6 bases). V lost 5 bases to trimming and J lost 4 bases, with 14 bases between them. There are 14 residues in the CDR3. The germline V gene encodes CDR1 MDHEN and CDR2 SYDVKM. CDR3 DNA: TGTGCCAGCAGTCAAGTACAGGGAGTCACTGAAGCTTTCTTT. It encodes CASSQVQGVTEAFF.